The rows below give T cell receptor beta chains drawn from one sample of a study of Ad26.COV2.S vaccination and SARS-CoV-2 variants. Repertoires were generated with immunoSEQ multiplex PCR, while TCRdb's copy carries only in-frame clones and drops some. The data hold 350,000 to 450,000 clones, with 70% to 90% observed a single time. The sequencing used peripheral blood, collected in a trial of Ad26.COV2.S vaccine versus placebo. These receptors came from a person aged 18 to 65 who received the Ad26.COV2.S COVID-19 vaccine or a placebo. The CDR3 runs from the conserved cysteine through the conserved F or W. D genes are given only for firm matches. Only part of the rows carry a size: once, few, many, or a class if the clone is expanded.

CDR3: CATSVSEPHTGELFF
DNA: TGTGCCACCAGTGTCTCCGAGCCTCACACCGGGGAGCTGTTTTTT
D: -
V: TRBV24-1
size: -
J: TRBJ2-2

CDR3: CASSPYRDSGNTIYF
DNA: TGTGCCAGCAGCCCTTACAGGGACTCTGGAAACACCATATATTTT
D: -
V: TRBV5-4
size: once
J: TRBJ1-3

CDR3: CASSPSTVRGGETQYF
DNA: TGTGCCAGCAGCCCCAGTACGGTTCGAGGGGGAGAGACCCAGTACTTC
D: -
V: TRBV4-2
size: -
J: TRBJ2-5

CDR3: CASSPGQGWSPLHF
DNA: TGTGCCAGCAGTCCGGGACAGGGGTGGTCACCCCTCCACTTT
D: TRBD1
V: TRBV27
size: -
J: TRBJ1-6

CDR3: CASSQGGPRSHEQYF
DNA: TGTGCCAGCAGCCAGGGCGGGCCTAGGTCCCACGAGCAGTACTTC
D: -
V: TRBV3-1/TRBV3-2
size: -
J: TRBJ2-7

CDR3: CASSASGGSPLHF
DNA: TGTGCCAGCAGCGCCAGTGGAGGATCACCCCTCCACTTT
D: -
V: TRBV28
size: -
J: TRBJ1-6

CDR3: CASKGTGIKEQFF
DNA: TGTGCCAGCAAGGGGACAGGGATCAAAGAGCAGTTCTTC
D: TRBD1
V: TRBV7-9
size: -
J: TRBJ2-1

CDR3: CASSLPRGAGANVLTF
DNA: TGTGCCAGCAGTTTACCGAGGGGTGCTGGGGCCAACGTCCTGACTTTC
D: -
V: TRBV28
size: -
J: TRBJ2-6

CDR3: CASSQDRLRTGELFF
DNA: TGCGCCAGCAGCCAAGACCGACTCCGAACCGGGGAGCTGTTTTTT
D: -
V: TRBV4-1
size: -
J: TRBJ2-2

CDR3: CASSRDRVEDGYTF
DNA: TGTGCCAGCAGCCGGGACAGGGTGGAGGATGGCTACACCTTC
D: TRBD1
V: TRBV4-2
size: -
J: TRBJ1-2

CDR3: CASSYSRRGEQYF
DNA: TGTGCCAGCAGTTACTCGAGAAGGGGGGAGCAGTACTTC
D: -
V: TRBV6-5
size: -
J: TRBJ2-7

CDR3: CASSHRDGELFF
DNA: TGTGCCAGCTCACATCGGGACGGGGAGCTGTTTTTT
D: -
V: TRBV18
size: -
J: TRBJ2-2

CDR3: CASSLGFHNEQFF
DNA: TGTGCCAGCAGCTTGGGCTTCCACAATGAGCAGTTCTTC
D: -
V: TRBV11-1
size: -
J: TRBJ2-1

CDR3: CASSHPRGGENTGELFF
DNA: TGTGCCAGCAGCCACCCGCGGGGGGGAGAGAACACCGGGGAGCTGTTTTTT
D: TRBD2
V: TRBV7-3
size: -
J: TRBJ2-2

CDR3: CASSMGQLLGEQYF
DNA: TGTGCCAGTAGTATGGGCCAGCTACTTGGCGAGCAGTACTTC
D: -
V: TRBV19
size: -
J: TRBJ2-7

CDR3: CATSRDPPGELFF
DNA: TGTGCCACCAGCAGAGATCCCCCCGGGGAGCTGTTTTTT
D: -
V: TRBV15
size: -
J: TRBJ2-2